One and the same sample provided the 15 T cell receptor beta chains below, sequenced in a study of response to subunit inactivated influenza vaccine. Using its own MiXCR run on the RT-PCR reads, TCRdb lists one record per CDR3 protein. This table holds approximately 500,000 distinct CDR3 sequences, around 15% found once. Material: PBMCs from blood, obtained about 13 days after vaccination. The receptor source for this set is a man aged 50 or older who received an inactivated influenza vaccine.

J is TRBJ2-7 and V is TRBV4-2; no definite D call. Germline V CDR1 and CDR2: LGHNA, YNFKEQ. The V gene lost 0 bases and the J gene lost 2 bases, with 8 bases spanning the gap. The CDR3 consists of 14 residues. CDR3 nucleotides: TGTGCCAGCAGCCAAGATGGCAGGCCCTACGAGCAGTACTTC. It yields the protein CASSQDGRPYEQYF.

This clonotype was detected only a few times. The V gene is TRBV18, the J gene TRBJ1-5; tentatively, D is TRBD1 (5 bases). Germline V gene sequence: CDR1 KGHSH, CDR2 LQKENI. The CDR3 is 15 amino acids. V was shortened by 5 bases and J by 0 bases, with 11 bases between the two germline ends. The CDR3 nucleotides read TGTGCCAGCTCAGCGGGTGGGGCTAGCAATCAGCCCCAGCATTTT. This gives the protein CASSAGGASNQPQHF.

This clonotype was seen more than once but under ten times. The CDR3 DNA is TGTGCCAGCAGCATCGGGACAGGGAAATACAATGAGCAGTTCTTC. Protein: CASSIGTGKYNEQFF. The V and J genes are TRBV5-8 and TRBJ2-1, with TRBD1 matching 9 bases. This CDR3 region has 15 residues. V dropped 4 bases and J dropped 4; count of bases not matched to a gene: 6. Germline V gives CDR1 SGHTS, CDR2 YDEGEE.

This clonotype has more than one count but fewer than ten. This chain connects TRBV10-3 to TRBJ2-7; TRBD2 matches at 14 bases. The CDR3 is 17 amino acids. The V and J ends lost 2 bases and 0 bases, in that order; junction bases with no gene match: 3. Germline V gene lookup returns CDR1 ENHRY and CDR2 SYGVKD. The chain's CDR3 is CAISEPGLAGGSYEQYF. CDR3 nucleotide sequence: TGTGCCATCAGTGAGCCCGGACTAGCGGGAGGCTCCTACGAGCAGTACTTC.

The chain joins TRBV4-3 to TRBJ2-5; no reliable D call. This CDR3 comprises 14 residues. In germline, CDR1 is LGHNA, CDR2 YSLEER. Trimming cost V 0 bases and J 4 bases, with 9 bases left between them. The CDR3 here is CASSQEIGIETQYF. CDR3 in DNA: TGCGCCAGCAGCCAAGAAATTGGGATAGAGACCCAGTACTTC.

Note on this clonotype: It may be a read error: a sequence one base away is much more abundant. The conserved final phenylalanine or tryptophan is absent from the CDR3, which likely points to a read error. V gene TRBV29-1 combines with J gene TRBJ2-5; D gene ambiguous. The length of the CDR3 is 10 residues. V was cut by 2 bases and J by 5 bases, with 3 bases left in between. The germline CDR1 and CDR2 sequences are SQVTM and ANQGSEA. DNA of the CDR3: TGCAGCGTTGAAAGGGAGACCCAGTACTCC. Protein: CSVERETQYS.

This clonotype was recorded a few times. The CDR3 loop is CASNRLANTGELFF. The CDR3 bases are TGTGCCAGCAACCGACTAGCGAACACCGGGGAGCTGTTTTTT. The J gene is TRBJ2-2, the V gene TRBV6-1; a possible D gene is TRBD2 (6 bases). Germline loops: CDR1 MNHNS, CDR2 SASEGT. Trimming took off 7 bases at V and 0 bases at J, with 9 bases between the two ends. The CDR3 has 14 amino acids.

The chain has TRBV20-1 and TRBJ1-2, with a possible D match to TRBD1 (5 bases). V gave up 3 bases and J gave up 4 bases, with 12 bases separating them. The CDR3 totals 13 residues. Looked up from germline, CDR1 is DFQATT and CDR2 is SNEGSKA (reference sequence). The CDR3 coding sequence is TGCAGTGCTAGCGGCAGGGTGATCTATGGCTACACCTTC. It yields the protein CSASGRVIYGYTF.

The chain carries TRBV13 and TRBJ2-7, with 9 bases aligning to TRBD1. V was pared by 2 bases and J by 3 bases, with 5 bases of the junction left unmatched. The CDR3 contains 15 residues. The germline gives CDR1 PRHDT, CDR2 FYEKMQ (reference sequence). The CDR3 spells CASSLQGQGYYEQYF. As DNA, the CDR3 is TGTGCCAGCAGCTTACAGGGACAGGGATACTACGAGCAGTACTTC.

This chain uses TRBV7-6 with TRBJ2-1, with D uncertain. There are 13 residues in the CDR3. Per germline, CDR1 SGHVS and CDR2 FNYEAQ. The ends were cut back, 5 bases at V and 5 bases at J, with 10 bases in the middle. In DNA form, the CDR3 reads TGTGCCAGCAGCCCTCACAACGACAATGAGCAGTTCTTC. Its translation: CASSPHNDNEQFF.

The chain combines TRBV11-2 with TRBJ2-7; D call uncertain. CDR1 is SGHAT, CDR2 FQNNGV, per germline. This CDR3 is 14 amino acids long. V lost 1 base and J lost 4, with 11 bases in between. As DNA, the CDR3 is TGTGCCAGCAGCTTAGCGCCGCGTACTTACGAGCAGTACTTC. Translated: CASSLAPRTYEQYF.

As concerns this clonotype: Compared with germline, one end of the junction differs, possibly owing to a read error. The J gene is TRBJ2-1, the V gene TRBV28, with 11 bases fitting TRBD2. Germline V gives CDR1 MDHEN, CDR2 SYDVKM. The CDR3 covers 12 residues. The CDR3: CASSDLAGGLVF. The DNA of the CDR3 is TGTGCCAGCAGTGACTTAGCGGGAGGGCTTGTCTTC. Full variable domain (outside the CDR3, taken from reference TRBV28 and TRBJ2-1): DVKVTQSSRYLVKRTGEKVFLECVQDMDHENMFWYRQDPGLGLRLIYFSYDVKMKEKGDIPEGYSVSREKKERFSLILESASTNQTSMYLCASSDLAGGLVFGPGTRLTVL.

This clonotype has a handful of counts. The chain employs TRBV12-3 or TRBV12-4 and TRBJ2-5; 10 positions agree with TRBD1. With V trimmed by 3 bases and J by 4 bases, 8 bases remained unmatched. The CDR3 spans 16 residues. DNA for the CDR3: TGTGCCAGCAGTTTCCTCGCGACAGGGGGCGGAGAGACCCAGTACTTC. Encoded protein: CASSFLATGGGETQYF.

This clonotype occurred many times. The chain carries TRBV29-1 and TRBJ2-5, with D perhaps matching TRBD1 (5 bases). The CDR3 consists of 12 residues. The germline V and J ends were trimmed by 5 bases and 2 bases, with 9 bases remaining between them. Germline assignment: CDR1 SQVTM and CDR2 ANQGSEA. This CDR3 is CSVQRQQETQYF. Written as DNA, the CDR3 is TGCAGCGTTCAGAGACAGCAAGAGACCCAGTACTTC.

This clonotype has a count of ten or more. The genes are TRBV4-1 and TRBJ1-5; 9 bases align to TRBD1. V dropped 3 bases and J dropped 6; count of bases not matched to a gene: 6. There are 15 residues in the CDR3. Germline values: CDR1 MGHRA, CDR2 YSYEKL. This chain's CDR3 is CASSQAGQGGQPQHF. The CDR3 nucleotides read TGCGCCAGCAGCCAGGCGGGACAGGGAGGTCAGCCCCAGCATTTT.